This T cell receptor (beta chain) appears in the sequencing data of a study of CD8 T cells in Susac syndrome. With random hexamers, 0.5 to 1 ug RNA was reverse transcribed. TCRdb passed the immunoSEQ multiplex PCR reads through MiXCR, listing each CDR3 protein once. The profile shows roughly 120,000 distinct CDR3 sequences, roughly 93% of them singletons. The TCR comes from a human donor with multiple sclerosis. The sample was CD8+ T cells from PBMCs.

CDR3 nucleotides: TGTGCCAGCGGATCACTAGATTATGAGCAGTTCTTC. Translation: CASGSLDYEQFF. V gene TRBV2 combines with J gene TRBJ2-1, with TRBD2 as a possible D gene (5 bases). V lost 8 bases and J 8 bases, leaving 13 bases between the germline ends. Per germline, CDR1 SNHLY and CDR2 FYNNEI. This CDR3 comprises 12 residues.